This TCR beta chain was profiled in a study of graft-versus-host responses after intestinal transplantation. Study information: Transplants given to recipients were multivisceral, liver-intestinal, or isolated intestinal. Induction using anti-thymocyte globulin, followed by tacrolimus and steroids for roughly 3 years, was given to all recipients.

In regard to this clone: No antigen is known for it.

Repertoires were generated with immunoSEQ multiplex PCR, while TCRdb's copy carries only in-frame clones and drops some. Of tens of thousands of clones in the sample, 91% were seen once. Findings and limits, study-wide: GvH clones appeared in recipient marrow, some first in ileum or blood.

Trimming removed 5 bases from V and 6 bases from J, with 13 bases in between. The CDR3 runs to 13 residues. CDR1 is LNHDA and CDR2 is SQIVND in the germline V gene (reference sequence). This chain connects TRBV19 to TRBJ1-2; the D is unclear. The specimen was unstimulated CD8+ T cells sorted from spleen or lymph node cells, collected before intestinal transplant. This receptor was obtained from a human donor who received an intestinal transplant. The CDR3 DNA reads TGTGCCAGTAGTCCGCGACCGGAGGATGGCTACACCTTC. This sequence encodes CASSPRPEDGYTF.